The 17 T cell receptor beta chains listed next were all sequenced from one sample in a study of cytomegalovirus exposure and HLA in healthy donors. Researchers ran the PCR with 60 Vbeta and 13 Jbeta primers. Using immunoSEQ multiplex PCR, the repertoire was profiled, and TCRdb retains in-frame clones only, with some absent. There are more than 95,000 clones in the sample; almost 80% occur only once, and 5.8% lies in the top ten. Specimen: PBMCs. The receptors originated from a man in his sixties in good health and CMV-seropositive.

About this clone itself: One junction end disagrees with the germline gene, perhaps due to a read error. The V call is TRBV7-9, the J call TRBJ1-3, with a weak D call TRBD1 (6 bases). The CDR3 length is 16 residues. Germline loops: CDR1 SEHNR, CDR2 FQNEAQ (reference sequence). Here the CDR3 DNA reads TGTTCCAGCAGCCGGAGGGGGGGTCTCTCTGGAAACACCATATATTTT. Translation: CSSSRRGGLSGNTIYF.

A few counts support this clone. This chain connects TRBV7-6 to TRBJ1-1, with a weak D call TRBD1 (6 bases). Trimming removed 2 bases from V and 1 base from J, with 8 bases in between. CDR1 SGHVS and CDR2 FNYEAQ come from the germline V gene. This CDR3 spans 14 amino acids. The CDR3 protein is CASSLQTGNTEAFF. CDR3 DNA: TGTGCCAGCAGCTTACAGACAGGGAACACTGAAGCTTTCTTT.

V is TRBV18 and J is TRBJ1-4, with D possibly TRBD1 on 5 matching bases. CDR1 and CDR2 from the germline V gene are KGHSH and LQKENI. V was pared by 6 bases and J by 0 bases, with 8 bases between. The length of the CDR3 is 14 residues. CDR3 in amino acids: CASSPGATNEKLFF. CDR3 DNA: TGTGCCAGCTCCCCGGGGGCAACTAATGAAAAACTGTTTTTT.

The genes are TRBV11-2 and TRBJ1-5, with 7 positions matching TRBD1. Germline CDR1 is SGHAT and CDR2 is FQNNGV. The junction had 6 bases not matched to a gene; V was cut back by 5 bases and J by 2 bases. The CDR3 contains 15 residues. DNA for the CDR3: TGTGCCAGCAGCGTACAAGGGACAGGCAATCAGCCCCAGCATTTT. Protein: CASSVQGTGNQPQHF.

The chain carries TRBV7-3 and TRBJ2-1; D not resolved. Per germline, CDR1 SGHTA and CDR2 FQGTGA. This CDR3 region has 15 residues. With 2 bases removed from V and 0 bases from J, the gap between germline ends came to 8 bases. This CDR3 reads CASSLGATSYNEQFF. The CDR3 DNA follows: TGTGCCAGCAGCTTAGGAGCAACCTCCTACAATGAGCAGTTCTTC.

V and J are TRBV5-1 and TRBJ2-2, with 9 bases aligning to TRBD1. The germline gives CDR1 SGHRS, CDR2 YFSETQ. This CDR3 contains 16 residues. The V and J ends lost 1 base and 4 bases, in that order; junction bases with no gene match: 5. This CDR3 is CASSLRVTGGTGELFF. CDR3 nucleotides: TGCGCCAGCAGCTTGAGAGTGACAGGGGGCACCGGGGAGCTGTTTTTT.

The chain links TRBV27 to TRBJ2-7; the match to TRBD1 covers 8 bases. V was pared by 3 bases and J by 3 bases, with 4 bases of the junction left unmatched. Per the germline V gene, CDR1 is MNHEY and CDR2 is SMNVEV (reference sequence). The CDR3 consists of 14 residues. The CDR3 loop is CASSLDGTGYEQYF. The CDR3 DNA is TGTGCCAGCAGTTTGGATGGGACAGGCTACGAGCAGTACTTC.

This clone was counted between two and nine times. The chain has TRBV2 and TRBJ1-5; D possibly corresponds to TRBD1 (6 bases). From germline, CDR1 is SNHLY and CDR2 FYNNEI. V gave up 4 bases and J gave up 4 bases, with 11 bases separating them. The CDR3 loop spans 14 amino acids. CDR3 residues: CASSADRTNQPQHF. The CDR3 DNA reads TGTGCCAGCAGTGCCGACAGGACGAATCAGCCCCAGCATTTT.

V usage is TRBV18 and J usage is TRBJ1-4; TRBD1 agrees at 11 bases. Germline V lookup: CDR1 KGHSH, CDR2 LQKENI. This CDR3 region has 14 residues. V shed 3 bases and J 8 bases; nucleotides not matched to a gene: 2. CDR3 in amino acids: CASSPRDRGEKLFF. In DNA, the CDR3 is TGTGCCAGCTCACCCAGGGACAGGGGGGAAAAACTGTTTTTT.

CDR3 bases: TGCGCCAGCAGCCAAGATGGGGCCGGGGGGGCAACAGATACGCAGTATTTT. This gives the protein CASSQDGAGGATDTQYF. The chain carries TRBV4-1 and TRBJ2-3, with TRBD2 matching 8 bases. This CDR3 is 17 amino acids long. Per the germline V gene, CDR1 is MGHRA and CDR2 is YSYEKL. The J segment lost 3 bases and the V segment lost 0 bases, leaving 8 bases of the junction unmatched.

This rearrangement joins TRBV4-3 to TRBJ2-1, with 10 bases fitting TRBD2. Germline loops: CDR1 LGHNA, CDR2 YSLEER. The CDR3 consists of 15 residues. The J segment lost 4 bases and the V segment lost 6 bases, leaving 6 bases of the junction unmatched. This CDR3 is CASSYGLAAYNEQFF. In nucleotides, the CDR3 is TGCGCCAGCAGTTACGGACTAGCGGCGTACAATGAGCAGTTCTTC.

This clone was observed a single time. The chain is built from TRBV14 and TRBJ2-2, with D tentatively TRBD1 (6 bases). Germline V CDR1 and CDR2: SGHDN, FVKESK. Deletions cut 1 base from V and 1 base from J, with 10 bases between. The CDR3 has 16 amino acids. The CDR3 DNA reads TGTGCCAGCAGCCAAGTTGGGGGCCAGAACACCGGGGAGCTGTTTTTT. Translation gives CASSQVGGQNTGELFF.

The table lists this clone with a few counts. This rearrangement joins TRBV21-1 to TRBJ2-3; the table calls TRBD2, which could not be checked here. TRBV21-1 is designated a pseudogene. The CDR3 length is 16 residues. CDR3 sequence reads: CASSLRLAGGPWKQYF. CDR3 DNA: TGTGCCAGCAGCCTTCGACTAGCGGGGGGGCCATGGAAGCAGTATTTT.

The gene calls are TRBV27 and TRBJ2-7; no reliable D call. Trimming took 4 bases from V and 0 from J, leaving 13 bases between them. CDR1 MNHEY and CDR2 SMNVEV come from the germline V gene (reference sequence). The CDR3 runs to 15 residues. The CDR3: CASSSWRRNSYEQYF. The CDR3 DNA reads TGTGCCAGCAGTTCGTGGCGGCGGAACTCCTACGAGCAGTACTTC.

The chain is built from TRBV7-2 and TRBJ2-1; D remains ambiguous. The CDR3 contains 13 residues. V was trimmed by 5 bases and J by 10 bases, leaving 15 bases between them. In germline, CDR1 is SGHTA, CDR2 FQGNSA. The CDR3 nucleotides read TGTGCCAGCAGCCCAGACTGGGTTAGAGAGCAGTTCTTC. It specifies CASSPDWVREQFF.

This CDR3 reads CASSLAGLEFVRVSEQYF. The CDR3 coding sequence is TGTGCCAGCAGCTTGGCGGGACTGGAATTCGTTAGGGTGAGCGAGCAGTACTTC. This chain links TRBV5-5 with TRBJ2-7; a weak D match, TRBD2 (6 bases). This CDR3 is 18 amino acids long. Per the germline V gene, CDR1 is SGHKS and CDR2 is YYEKEE (reference sequence). Trimming took off 0 bases at V and 6 bases at J, with 25 bases between the two ends.

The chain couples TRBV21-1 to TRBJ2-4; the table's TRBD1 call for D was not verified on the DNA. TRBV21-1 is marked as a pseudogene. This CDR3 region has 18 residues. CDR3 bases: TGTGCCAGCAGCAAAGAGAGGCGGAAGGGGCGAGGCAAAAACATTCAGTACTTC. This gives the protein CASSKERRKGRGKNIQYF.